This is a list of T cell receptor beta chains from one sample in a study of blood T cell repertoires in COVID-19. Here immunoSEQ multiplex PCR was the method, and the copy in TCRdb shows in-frame clones only, minus some. The table has about 370,000 clones, 80% to 90% seen once. What was sequenced was PBMCs or T cells enriched from blood (not recorded which). These receptors all stem from a man between 18 and 35 years old who had recovered from COVID-19. CDR3s include the opening cysteine and the closing phenylalanine or tryptophan. Fields, in order: V gene, CDR3 length, J gene, CDR3 protein.

TRBV7-3	19	TRBJ2-7	CASSLYLRTSGTYSYEQYF
TRBV11-2	15	TRBJ1-1	CASSLGSLKGTEAFF
TRBV7-9	13	TRBJ1-1	CASSLNTGGQAFF
TRBV14	15	TRBJ1-5	CASSHPGGPNQPQHF
TRBV6-2/TRBV6-3	13	TRBJ1-1	CASSYKAARIAFF
TRBV7-8	16	TRBJ2-1	CASSYRPGQGADEQFF
TRBV5-6	16	TRBJ2-7	CASSLVSTVVYHEQYF
TRBV28	13	TRBJ1-2	CASSLDRGYGYTF
TRBV6-5	14	TRBJ2-1	CASRSGGVIHEQFF
TRBV2	13	TRBJ1-4	CASSDQIKEKLFF
TRBV25-1	14	TRBJ1-4	CASSEQAGNEKLFF
TRBV6-1	18	TRBJ2-5	CASSDRVAGGTLWETQYF
TRBV27	13	TRBJ2-1	CASSVREFNEQFF
TRBV5-1	15	TRBJ2-1	CASSSSGTGVNEQFF
TRBV27	12	TRBJ2-1	CASSPRTKEQFF